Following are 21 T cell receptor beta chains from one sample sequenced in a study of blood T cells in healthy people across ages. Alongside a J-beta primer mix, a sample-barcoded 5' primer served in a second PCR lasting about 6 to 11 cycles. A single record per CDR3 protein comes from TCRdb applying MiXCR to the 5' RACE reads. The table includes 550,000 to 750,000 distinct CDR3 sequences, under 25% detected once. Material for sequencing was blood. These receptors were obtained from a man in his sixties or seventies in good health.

Here the CDR3 reads CSATEDNYEQYF. The CDR3 region has the DNA TGCAGTGCCACCGAGGACAACTACGAGCAGTACTTC. J is TRBJ2-5 and V is TRBV20-1; D possibly corresponds to TRBD1 (5 bases). TRBJ2-7 matches the DNA end more closely, so the J call is doubtful. Germline V gene lookup returns CDR1 DFQATT and CDR2 SNEGSKA (reference sequence). CDR3 length: 12 amino acids.

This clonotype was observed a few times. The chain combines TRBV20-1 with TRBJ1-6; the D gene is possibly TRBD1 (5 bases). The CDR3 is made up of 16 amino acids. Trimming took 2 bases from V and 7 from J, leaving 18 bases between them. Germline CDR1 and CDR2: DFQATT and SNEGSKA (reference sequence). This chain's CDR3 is CSARTSGTGYNSPLHF. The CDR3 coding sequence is TGCAGTGCTAGAACAAGCGGGACGGGGTACAATTCACCCCTCCACTTT.

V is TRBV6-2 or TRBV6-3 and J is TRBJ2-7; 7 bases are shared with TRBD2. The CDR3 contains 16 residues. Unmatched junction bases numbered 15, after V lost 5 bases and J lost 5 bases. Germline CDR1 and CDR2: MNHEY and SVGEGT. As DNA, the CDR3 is TGTGCCAGCAGTCCCTTCAACTTGGGGGGAGGGCACGAGCAGTACTTC. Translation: CASSPFNLGGGHEQYF.

The CDR3 reads CASRTDRMFEETQYF. The CDR3 region has the DNA TGTGCCAGCAGAACCGACAGGATGTTTGAAGAGACCCAGTACTTC. V and J are TRBV28 and TRBJ2-5, with D perhaps TRBD1 (6 bases). Per the germline V gene, CDR1 is MDHEN and CDR2 is SYDVKM. This CDR3 spans 15 amino acids. V lost 6 bases and J lost 3, with 17 bases in between.

Written as DNA, the CDR3 is TGCGCCAGCAGCCAGACCGGGACCAACTTCGAGCAGTACTTC. It codes for CASSQTGTNFEQYF. The chain is built from TRBV5-1 and TRBJ2-7, with D possibly called TRBD1 or TRBD2 (5 bases each). V lost 4 bases and J 6 bases, leaving 17 bases between the germline ends. Germline V gives CDR1 SGHRS, CDR2 YFSETQ. CDR3 length equals 14 residues.

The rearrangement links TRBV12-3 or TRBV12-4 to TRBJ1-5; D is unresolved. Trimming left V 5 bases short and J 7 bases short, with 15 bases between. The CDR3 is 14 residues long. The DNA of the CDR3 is TGTGCCAGCAGTAACATGGATGCCGGGCAGCCCCAGCATTTT. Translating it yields CASSNMDAGQPQHF.

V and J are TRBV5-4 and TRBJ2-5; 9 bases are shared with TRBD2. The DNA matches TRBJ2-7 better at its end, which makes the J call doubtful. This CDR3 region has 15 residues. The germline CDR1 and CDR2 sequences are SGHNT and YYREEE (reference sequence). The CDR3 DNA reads TGTGCCAGCAGTCAGAGGGCGGGAGGGCCCTCCGAGCAGTACTTC. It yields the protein CASSQRAGGPSEQYF.

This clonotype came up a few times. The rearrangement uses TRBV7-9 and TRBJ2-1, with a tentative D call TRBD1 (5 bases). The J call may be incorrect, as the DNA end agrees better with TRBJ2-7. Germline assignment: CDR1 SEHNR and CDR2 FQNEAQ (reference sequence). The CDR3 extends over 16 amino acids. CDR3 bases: TGTGCCAGCAGTTTTTCCCCGACAGTCCTTCCCTACGAGCAGTACTTC. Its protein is CASSFSPTVLPYEQYF.

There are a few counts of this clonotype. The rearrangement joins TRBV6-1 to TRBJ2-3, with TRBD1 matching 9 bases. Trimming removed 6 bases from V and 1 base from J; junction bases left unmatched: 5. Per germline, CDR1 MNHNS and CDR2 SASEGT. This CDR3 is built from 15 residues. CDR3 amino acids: CASRERTGGTDTQYF. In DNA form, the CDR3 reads TGTGCCAGCAGGGAACGGACAGGGGGCACAGATACGCAGTATTTT.

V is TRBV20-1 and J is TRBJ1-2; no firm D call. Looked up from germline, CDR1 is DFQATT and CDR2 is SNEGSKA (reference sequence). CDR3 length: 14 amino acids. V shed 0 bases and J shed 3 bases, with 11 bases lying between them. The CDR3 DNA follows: TGCAGTGCTAGAGATTTGGCGATGGACTATGGCTACACCTTC. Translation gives CSARDLAMDYGYTF.

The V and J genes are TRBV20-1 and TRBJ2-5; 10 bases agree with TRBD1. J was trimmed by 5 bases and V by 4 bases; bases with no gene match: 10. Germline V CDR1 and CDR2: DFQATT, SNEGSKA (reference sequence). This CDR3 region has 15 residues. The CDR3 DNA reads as TGCAGTGCTATTCCCGGGACAGGGGTCCGGGAGACCCAGTACTTC. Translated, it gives CSAIPGTGVRETQYF.

The CDR3 DNA is TGTGCCAGCTCACGGGAGGAGGGCACAGATACGCAGTATTTT. This encodes CASSREEGTDTQYF. V and J are TRBV6-5 and TRBJ2-3; 7 nucleotides line up with TRBD2. This CDR3 has 14 amino acids. The V segment lost 8 bases and the J segment 1 base; nucleotides outside the gene matches: 6. In germline, CDR1 is MNHEY, CDR2 SVGAGI.

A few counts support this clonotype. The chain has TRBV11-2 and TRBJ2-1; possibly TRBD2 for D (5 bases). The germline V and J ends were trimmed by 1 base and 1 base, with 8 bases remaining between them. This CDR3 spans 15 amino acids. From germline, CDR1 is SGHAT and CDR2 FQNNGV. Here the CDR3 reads CASSLGRWSYNEQFF. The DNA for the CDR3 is TGTGCCAGCAGCTTAGGGAGGTGGTCCTACAATGAGCAGTTCTTC.

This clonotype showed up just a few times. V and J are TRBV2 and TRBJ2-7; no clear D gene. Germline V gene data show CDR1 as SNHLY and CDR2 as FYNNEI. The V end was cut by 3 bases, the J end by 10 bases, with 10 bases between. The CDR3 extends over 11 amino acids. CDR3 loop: CASSDDNVQYF. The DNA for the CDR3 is TGTGCCAGCAGTGACGACAACGTTCAGTACTTC.

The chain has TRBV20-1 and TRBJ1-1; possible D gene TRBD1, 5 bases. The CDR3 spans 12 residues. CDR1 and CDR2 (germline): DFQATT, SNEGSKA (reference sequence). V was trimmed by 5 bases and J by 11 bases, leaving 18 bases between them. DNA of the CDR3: TGCAGTGCTGAGGTCGGGACCGCCGGCGCTTTCTTT. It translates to CSAEVGTAGAFF.

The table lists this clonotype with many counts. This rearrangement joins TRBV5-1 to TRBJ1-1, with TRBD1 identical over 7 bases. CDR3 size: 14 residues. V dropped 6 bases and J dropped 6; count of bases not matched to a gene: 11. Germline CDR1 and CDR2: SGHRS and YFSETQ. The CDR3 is CASTNLDRAAEAFF. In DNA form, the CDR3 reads TGCGCCAGCACAAATCTAGACAGGGCCGCTGAAGCTTTCTTT.

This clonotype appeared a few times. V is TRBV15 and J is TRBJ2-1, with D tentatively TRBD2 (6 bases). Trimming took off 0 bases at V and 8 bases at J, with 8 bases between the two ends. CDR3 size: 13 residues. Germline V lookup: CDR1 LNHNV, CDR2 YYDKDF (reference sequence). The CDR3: CATSRDGGYEQFF. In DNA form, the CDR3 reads TGTGCCACCAGCAGAGATGGGGGGTATGAGCAGTTCTTC. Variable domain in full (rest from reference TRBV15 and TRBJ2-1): DAMVIQNPRYQVTQFGKPVTLSCSQTLNHNVMYWYQQKSSQAPKLLFHYYDKDFNNEADTPDNFQSRRPNTSFCFLDIRSPGLGDTAMYLCATSRDGGYEQFFGPGTRLTVL.

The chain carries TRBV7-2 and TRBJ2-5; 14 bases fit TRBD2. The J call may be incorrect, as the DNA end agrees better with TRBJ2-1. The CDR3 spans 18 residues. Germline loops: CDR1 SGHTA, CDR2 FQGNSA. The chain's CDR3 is CASSSRAGLAGAGNEQFF. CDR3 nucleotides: TGTGCCAGCAGCTCACGAGCGGGACTAGCGGGGGCGGGCAATGAGCAGTTCTTC.

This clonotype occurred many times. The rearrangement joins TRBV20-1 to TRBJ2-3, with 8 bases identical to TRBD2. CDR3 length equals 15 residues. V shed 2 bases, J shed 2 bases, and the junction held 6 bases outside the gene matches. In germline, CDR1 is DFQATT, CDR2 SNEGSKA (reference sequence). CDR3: CSARNREGPTDTQYF. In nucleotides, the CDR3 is TGCAGTGCTAGAAACCGGGAGGGCCCCACAGATACGCAGTATTTT.

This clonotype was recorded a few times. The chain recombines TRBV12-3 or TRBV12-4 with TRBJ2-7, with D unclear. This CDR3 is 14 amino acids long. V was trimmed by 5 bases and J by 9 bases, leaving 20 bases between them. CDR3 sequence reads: CASSHQSDLTGQYF. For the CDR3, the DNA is TGTGCCAGCAGTCACCAATCGGACCTCACGGGGCAGTACTTC.

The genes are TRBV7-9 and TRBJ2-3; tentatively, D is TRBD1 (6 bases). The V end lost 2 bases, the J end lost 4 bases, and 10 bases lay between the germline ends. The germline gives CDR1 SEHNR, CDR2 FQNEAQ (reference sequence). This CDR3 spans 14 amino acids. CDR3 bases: TGTGCCAGCAGCTTAACAGGGAGCCCAGATACGCAGTATTTT. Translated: CASSLTGSPDTQYF.